This entry lists 22 T cell receptor beta chains sequenced from one sample in a study of blood T cells in healthy people across ages. Sample-barcoded 5' priming and a J-beta primer mix drove a second PCR of about 6 to 12 cycles. MiXCR, run by TCRdb on the 5' RACE reads, gives a single entry per CDR3 protein. The repertoire holds hundreds of thousands of distinct CDR3 sequences, with under 25% as singletons. The specimen sequenced was blood. The receptors come from a man aged 70-80 years in good health.

This clonotype was seen a handful of times. The CDR3 here is CASSLAGMGYGYTF. The CDR3 bases are TGTGCCAGCAGCTTAGCAGGGATGGGCTATGGCTACACCTTC. V gene TRBV7-8 combines with J gene TRBJ1-2; no reliable D call. V was pared by 0 bases and J by 4 bases, with 9 bases between. The germline CDR1 and CDR2 sequences are SGHVS and FQNEAQ. This CDR3 comprises 14 residues.

This clonotype was seen more than once but under ten times. V is TRBV3-1 and J is TRBJ1-4; weak D call: TRBD1 (5 bases). The CDR3 is 15 residues long. The ends were cut back, 5 bases at V and 8 bases at J, with 18 bases in the middle. The germline V gene has CDR1 LGHDT and CDR2 YNNKEL (reference sequence). The CDR3 sequence is CASSNQGNGQEKLFF. The CDR3 bases are TGTGCCAGCAGCAATCAGGGTAATGGGCAGGAAAAACTGTTTTTT.

The chain has TRBV6-2 or TRBV6-3 and TRBJ2-5; possible D gene TRBD1, 5 bases. Trimming pared 2 bases from V and 0 bases from J, leaving 16 bases between. The germline CDR1 and CDR2 sequences are MNHEY and SVGEGT. The CDR3 sequence is 17 residues long. CDR3 in amino acids: CASSYKIQTANQETQYF. The CDR3 region has the DNA TGTGCCAGCAGTTACAAGATCCAGACAGCCAACCAAGAGACCCAGTACTTC.

The CDR3 nucleotides are TGTGCCAGCAGCGTCTCGCCGAACACTGAAGCTTTCTTT. Its translation is CASSVSPNTEAFF. The chain recombines TRBV9 with TRBJ1-1, with unresolved D. V gave up 2 bases and J gave up 1 base, with 6 bases separating them. The germline V gene has CDR1 SGDLS and CDR2 YYNGEE. There are 13 residues in the CDR3. Full variable domain (rest looked up from reference TRBV9 and TRBJ1-1): DSGVTQTPKHLITATGQRVTLRCSPRSGDLSVYWYQQSLDQGLQFLIQYYNGEERAKGNILERFSAQQFPDLHSELNLSSLELGDSALYFCASSVSPNTEAFFGQGTRLTVV.

The V and J genes are TRBV12-3 or TRBV12-4 and TRBJ2-6, with TRBD1 identical over 7 bases. The CDR3 is 18 amino acids. After removal of 3 bases from V and 0 bases from J, the junction contained 8 bases not matched to a gene. The CDR3 DNA reads as TGTGCCAGCAGTTTTTTCGTGACAGGGATCTCTGGGGCCAACGTCCTGACTTTC. Translated, it gives CASSFFVTGISGANVLTF.

This clonotype appeared many times. This sequence joins TRBV29-1 and TRBJ2-5; D may be TRBD1 (5 bases). This CDR3 is 12 amino acids long. V was clipped by 5 bases and J by 5 bases, with 12 bases between them. The V gene's germline CDR1 is SQVTM and CDR2 ANQGSEA. The CDR3 sequence is CSVSQGSETQYF. The CDR3 coding sequence is TGCAGCGTTTCCCAGGGCAGCGAGACCCAGTACTTC.

This clonotype was seen more than once but under ten times. The chain recombines TRBV20-1 with TRBJ2-1; no clear D. Trimming pared 1 base from V and 7 bases from J, leaving 11 bases between. The CDR3 has 13 amino acids. The germline gives CDR1 DFQATT, CDR2 SNEGSKA (reference sequence). CDR3 protein: CSARVDVGNEQFF. As DNA, the CDR3 is TGCAGTGCTAGAGTCGATGTGGGTAATGAGCAGTTCTTC.

The V gene is TRBV5-5, the J gene TRBJ2-1, with 8 bases fitting TRBD1. V dropped 5 bases and J dropped 8; count of bases not matched to a gene: 12. The CDR3 is 15 amino acids. CDR1 and CDR2 (germline): SGHKS, YYEKEE (reference sequence). The CDR3 region is CASRAGTGIWDEQFF. The CDR3 bases are TGTGCCAGCAGGGCCGGGACAGGCATTTGGGATGAGCAGTTCTTC.

Only a few counts were recorded for this clonotype. The V and J genes are TRBV5-1 and TRBJ2-3; 8 bases fit TRBD1. V gave up 0 bases and J gave up 3 bases; unmatched junction bases: 3. The CDR3 contains 15 residues. CDR1 and CDR2 from the germline V gene are SGHRS and YFSETQ. The CDR3 loop reads CASSLAGGWTDTQYF. The CDR3 coding sequence is TGCGCCAGCAGCTTGGCAGGGGGCTGGACAGATACGCAGTATTTT.

V and J are TRBV29-1 and TRBJ2-5; TRBD2 is a possible D gene (5 bases). The CDR3 extends over 13 amino acids. Trimming pared 1 base from V and 1 base from J, leaving 7 bases between. Germline V lookup: CDR1 SQVTM, CDR2 ANQGSEA. CDR3 nucleotides: TGCAGCGTTGAAGGCAGCGGCCAAGAGACCCAGTACTTC. Its translation: CSVEGSGQETQYF. Full variable domain (rest looked up from reference TRBV29-1 and TRBJ2-5): SAVISQKPSRDICQRGTSLTIQCQVDSQVTMMFWYRQQPGQSLTLIATANQGSEATYESGFVIDKFPISRPNLTFSTLTVSNMSPEDSSIYLCSVEGSGQETQYFGPGTRLLVL.

The V and J genes are TRBV6-1 and TRBJ2-5; 13 bases match TRBD2. Germline values: CDR1 MNHNS, CDR2 SASEGT. V lost 4 bases and J lost 4; bases outside the gene matches: 9. The CDR3 has 17 residues. The CDR3 sequence is CASSGTSGSLVTETQYF. In DNA, the CDR3 is TGTGCCAGCAGTGGGACTAGCGGGAGCCTGGTTACAGAGACCCAGTACTTC.

The chain links TRBV7-2 to TRBJ2-5, with no clear D. Germline V gene data show CDR1 as SGHTA and CDR2 as FQGNSA. With 3 bases removed from V and 7 bases from J, the gap between germline ends came to 18 bases. The CDR3 covers 15 residues. CDR3 residues: CASSFIGRTLGTQYF. The DNA of the CDR3 is TGTGCCAGCAGCTTCATAGGGCGGACGCTAGGGACCCAGTACTTC.

The chain recombines TRBV20-1 with TRBJ2-5; D is tentatively TRBD1 or TRBD2 (5 bases each). The J call is in doubt because the DNA end fits TRBJ2-7 better. This CDR3 has 15 residues. The germline CDR1 and CDR2 sequences are DFQATT and SNEGSKA (reference sequence). CDR3 protein: CSAPDKRGPLGEQYF. CDR3 bases: TGCAGTGCTCCCGACAAGAGGGGCCCTCTGGGCGAGCAGTACTTC.

This clonotype appeared a few times. This chain uses TRBV3-1 with TRBJ2-2, with TRBD2 matching over 11 bases. The V gene end was trimmed by 4 bases and the J gene end by 4 bases; junction bases not matched to a gene: 5. The germline V gene has CDR1 LGHDT and CDR2 YNNKEL (reference sequence). The CDR3 spans 16 residues. The CDR3 loop is CASSRGTSGGTGELFF. Written as DNA, the CDR3 is TGTGCCAGCAGCCGAGGGACTAGCGGAGGCACCGGGGAGCTGTTTTTT.

This clonotype was found a few times. The rearrangement joins TRBV20-1 to TRBJ1-1; 7 bases are a match to TRBD1. V was clipped by 0 bases and J by 11 bases; unmatched bases: 15. Germline V gene lookup returns CDR1 DFQATT and CDR2 SNEGSKA (reference sequence). The CDR3 consists of 15 residues. The CDR3 here is CSARDVKQGFARAFF. In nucleotides, the CDR3 is TGCAGTGCTAGAGACGTGAAACAGGGGTTTGCCCGCGCTTTCTTT.

This chain joins TRBV20-1 and TRBJ2-7; a possible D gene is TRBD2 (5 bases). V was trimmed by 5 bases and J by 2 bases, leaving 10 bases between them. This CDR3 has 12 residues. From germline, CDR1 is DFQATT and CDR2 SNEGSKA (reference sequence). CDR3 nucleotides: TGCAGTGCTTCCAAGGGAGCCTACGAGCAGTACTTC. It codes for CSASKGAYEQYF.

The DNA for the CDR3 is TGTGCCAGCTCACCGGGGACTAGCGGGAAAGTTGGTTCGGAGCAGTTCTTC. Translated, it gives CASSPGTSGKVGSEQFF. This sequence joins TRBV18 and TRBJ2-5; TRBD2 agrees at 13 bases. TRBJ2-1 explains the end of the DNA better; the J call may be wrong. From germline, CDR1 is KGHSH and CDR2 LQKENI. This CDR3 has 17 amino acids.

As concerns this clonotype: A single base separates this from a much larger clone, so it may be a read error. The chain employs TRBV13 and TRBJ1-1, with 10 positions matching TRBD1. Germline V gene data show CDR1 as PRHDT and CDR2 as FYEKMQ (reference sequence). The CDR3 runs to 15 residues. Germline trimming cut 5 bases from V and 7 bases from J; bases unmatched to any gene: 10. The CDR3, as DNA: TGTGCCAGCAGCCAGCGGACAGGGGGAGACAGTGAAGCTTTCTTT. This translates into CASSQRTGGDSEAFF.

The V and J genes are TRBV21-1 and TRBJ1-1; the table assigns TRBD1, which was not confirmed against the DNA. TRBV21-1 is a known pseudogene. This CDR3 is 17 amino acids long. DNA for the CDR3: TGTGCCAGCAGCAAAGATCGCCCGACAGGGCCAAACACTGAAGCTTTCTTT. Translated: CASSKDRPTGPNTEAFF.

The chain joins TRBV6-1 to TRBJ1-6; D not certain. Germline V CDR1 and CDR2: MNHNS, SASEGT. This CDR3 contains 16 residues. V was clipped by 1 base and J by 2 bases, with 9 bases between them. CDR3 nucleotide sequence: TGTGCCAGCAGTGAAGGGAGCAGGACCTATAATTCACCCCTCCACTTT. This codes for CASSEGSRTYNSPLHF.

This clonotype came up many times. The chain has TRBV29-1 and TRBJ1-2; TRBD1 matches at 9 bases. V lost 3 bases, J lost 2 bases, and 4 bases stayed unmatched. Germline V CDR1 and CDR2: SQVTM, ANQGSEA. The CDR3 runs to 14 residues. The CDR3 region has the DNA TGCAGCGTTGAGGGGACAGGGCTGAACTATGGCTACACCTTC. Its protein is CSVEGTGLNYGYTF.

This clonotype was found a few times. The chain couples TRBV3-1 to TRBJ2-1; D gene uncertain. The J call may not be correct, given that the DNA end is closer to TRBJ2-5. The CDR3 spans 12 residues. From germline, CDR1 is LGHDT and CDR2 YNNKEL (reference sequence). The CDR3 DNA sequence: TGTGCCAGCAGCCAAGATCAGAAGACCCAGTACTTC. This sequence encodes CASSQDQKTQYF.